This paragraph reports one T cell receptor (beta chain). Its specificity is unknown. This specimen comes from a study of T cell responses to AZD1222 COVID-19 vaccine. General observations from the study: Donors were largely white British and mainly female; clonal diversity was possibly underestimated. Spike-specific TCRs gained breadth and depth after people received two AZD1222 doses.

Measured with immunoSEQ multiplex PCR; TCRdb has only the in-frame clones, and not every one. The sample carries 15,000 to 20,000 clones, 85% to 90% recorded once. There are 14 residues in the CDR3. Per the germline V gene, CDR1 is ENHRY and CDR2 is SYGVKD. V was shortened by 7 bases and J by 2 bases, with 14 bases between the two germline ends. The sample here was peripheral blood, taken 28 days after the second AZD1222 dose. This receptor was taken from an adult who received the AZD1222 COVID-19 vaccine. The genes are TRBV10-3 and TRBJ1-1, with unresolved D. CDR3 DNA sequence: TGTGCCATCAACCCGACACGATTCAACACTGAAGCTTTCTTT. This sequence encodes CAINPTRFNTEAFF.